Presented here are 23 T cell receptor beta chains from one specimen sequenced in a study of post-analysis software for immune sequencing data. Overall study findings and caveats: When patients were compared with controls, about five TRBV segments were more frequent, TRBV5-6, TRBV5-1 and TRBV20-1 among them.

Unique molecular identifiers featured in each of the TCR beta cDNA libraries. TCRdb re-called the PCR reads through MiXCR, storing one row per CDR3 protein. Of some 890,000 distinct CDR3 sequences in the sample, approximately 53% were seen once. These receptors' antigens are unknown. Sequenced sample: blood. The source of these receptors is a girl aged 10-17 years with multiple sclerosis.

This sequence joins TRBV7-3 and TRBJ2-1, with 8 nucleotides matching TRBD2. The CDR3 has 15 amino acids. V lost 2 bases, J lost 9 bases, and 9 bases stayed unmatched. Germline values: CDR1 SGHTA, CDR2 FQGTGA. The CDR3 coding sequence is TGTGCCAGCAGCTTAGTGACGGGAGGGCCGGGTGAGCAGTTCTTC. It specifies CASSLVTGGPGEQFF.

This clonotype was recorded only once. The chain is built from TRBV2 and TRBJ2-7; D remains ambiguous. Trimming pared 7 bases from V and 0 bases from J, leaving 13 bases between. The germline gives CDR1 SNHLY, CDR2 FYNNEI. CDR3 length: 14 amino acids. CDR3 nucleotide sequence: TGTGCCAGCAACAGACTGTTAGGCTCCTACGAGCAGTACTTC. Its translation is CASNRLLGSYEQYF. Full variable domain (outside the CDR3, taken from reference TRBV2 and TRBJ2-7): EPEVTQTPSHQVTQMGQEVILRCVPISNHLYFYWYRQILGQKVEFLVSFYNNEISEKSEIFDDQFSVERPDGSNFTLKIRSTKLEDSAMYFCASNRLLGSYEQYFGPGTRLTVT.

On this clonotype: A much more abundant neighbour one base away suggests this may be a read error. V usage is TRBV29-1 and J usage is TRBJ1-2; D is possibly TRBD1 (5 bases). The CDR3 is 13 residues long. CDR1 is SQVTM and CDR2 is ANQGSEA in the germline V gene. CDR3 sequence: CSVPTGAGYGHTF. The DNA of the CDR3 is TGCAGCGTCCCCACAGGTGCTGGCTATGGCCACACCTTC.

This clonotype was detected only a few times. The gene calls are TRBV29-1 and TRBJ2-5, with TRBD2 matching over 13 bases. Germline V gene data show CDR1 as SQVTM and CDR2 as ANQGSEA. The CDR3 loop spans 15 amino acids. The V and J ends lost 5 bases and 1 base, in that order; junction bases with no gene match: 4. CDR3 protein: CSVWGLAGPQETQYF. The DNA of the CDR3 is TGCAGCGTTTGGGGACTAGCGGGGCCCCAAGAGACCCAGTACTTC. Using reference TRBV29-1 and TRBJ2-5 for the parts outside the CDR3, the full variable domain is SAVISQKPSRDICQRGTSLTIQCQVDSQVTMMFWYRQQPGQSLTLIATANQGSEATYESGFVIDKFPISRPNLTFSTLTVSNMSPEDSSIYLCSVWGLAGPQETQYFGPGTRLLVL.

The chain employs TRBV20-1 and TRBJ2-7, with 7 bases that match TRBD2. This CDR3 region has 15 residues. The V gene's germline CDR1 is DFQATT and CDR2 SNEGSKA (reference sequence). The ends lost 5 bases at V and 2 bases at J; junction bases unmatched: 12. The CDR3: CSARSSGGLPYEQYF. The DNA of the CDR3 is TGCAGTGCTCGCTCGTCGGGAGGTCTCCCCTACGAGCAGTACTTC.

V is TRBV10-3 and J is TRBJ1-3; possible D gene TRBD1, 5 bases. The CDR3 has 15 amino acids. CDR1 and CDR2 from the germline V gene are ENHRY and SYGVKD. V lost 2 bases, J lost 0 bases, and 8 bases lay in between. DNA for the CDR3: TGTGCCATCAGTGAGGAGACAGACTCTGGAAACACCATATATTTT. Encoded protein: CAISEETDSGNTIYF.

The rearrangement uses TRBV29-1 and TRBJ1-2, with D maybe TRBD1 (5 bases). This CDR3 has 13 residues. Germline-derived CDR1 and CDR2 are SQVTM and ANQGSEA. V shed 6 bases and J shed 4 bases, with 15 bases lying between them. The CDR3 DNA sequence: TGCAGCGTGTCGACGACAGATTTCTATGGCTACACCTTC. This sequence encodes CSVSTTDFYGYTF.

The chain carries TRBV6-2 or TRBV6-3 and TRBJ2-4; D uncertain. The J call may be wrong; the DNA end is better matched by TRBJ2-7. CDR3 length: 13 residues. The germline V gene has CDR1 MNHEY and CDR2 SVGEGT. CDR3 amino acids: CASSPDNSYEQYF. The CDR3 DNA is TGTGCCAGCAGTCCCGATAATTCCTACGAGCAGTACTTC.

This chain links TRBV20-1 with TRBJ2-1, with D possibly TRBD2 on 5 matching bases. V lost 3 bases and J lost 5, with 11 bases in between. CDR1 DFQATT and CDR2 SNEGSKA come from the germline V gene (reference sequence). This CDR3 is 13 amino acids long. Written as DNA, the CDR3 is TGCAGTGCTAGGGAGGTTAGGAACAATGAGCAGTTCTTC. This translates into CSAREVRNNEQFF.

This clonotype was observed once. The chain recombines TRBV7-3 with TRBJ2-1, with TRBD2 matching over 14 bases. This CDR3 has 18 residues. J was trimmed by 4 bases and V by 5 bases; bases with no gene match: 10. Germline V gene data show CDR1 as SGHTA and CDR2 as FQGTGA. CDR3 protein: CASSRGTSGGLTYNEQFF. DNA for the CDR3: TGTGCCAGCAGCCGGGGGACTAGCGGGGGATTAACTTACAATGAGCAGTTCTTC. The full variable domain, rest sourced from reference TRBV7-3 and TRBJ2-1, is GAGVSQTPSNKVTEKGKYVELRCDPISGHTALYWYRQSLGQGPEFLIYFQGTGAADDSGLPNDRFFAVRPEGSVSTLKIQRTERGDSAVYLCASSRGTSGGLTYNEQFFGPGTRLTVL.

In its sample, this clonotype was seen a few times. The chain joins TRBV20-1 to TRBJ2-1; 7 bases are a match to TRBD2. The CDR3 consists of 14 residues. Germline V gene lookup returns CDR1 DFQATT and CDR2 SNEGSKA (reference sequence). With 0 bases clipped from V and 4 bases from J, the junction kept 3 bases outside the gene matches. CDR3 sequence: CSARDRGRYNEQFF. CDR3 DNA sequence: TGCAGTGCTAGAGATCGCGGGAGATACAATGAGCAGTTCTTC.

The V call is TRBV6-1, the J call TRBJ2-3; TRBD1 matches 9 bases. The germline CDR1 and CDR2 sequences are MNHNS and SASEGT. The CDR3 length is 15 residues. The trim removed 5 bases at V and 5 bases at J, leaving 8 bases unmatched. CDR3 region: CASSPQGALGDTQYF. The CDR3 DNA follows: TGTGCCAGCAGTCCACAGGGGGCGCTTGGAGATACGCAGTATTTT.

This chain links TRBV5-1 with TRBJ2-1, with D perhaps being TRBD1 or TRBD2 (6 bases each). V was clipped by 0 bases and J by 8 bases, with 12 bases between them. CDR3 size: 14 residues. Germline V gene lookup returns CDR1 SGHRS and CDR2 YFSETQ. The CDR3 reads CASSLGGTNYEQFF. The CDR3, as DNA: TGCGCCAGCAGCTTGGGCGGGACAAACTATGAGCAGTTCTTC.

This clonotype has only a few counts. The rearrangement uses TRBV3-1 and TRBJ2-4; no clear D. Germline V gene sequence: CDR1 LGHDT, CDR2 YNNKEL (reference sequence). The CDR3 consists of 15 residues. The germline V and J ends were trimmed by 1 base and 4 bases, with 11 bases remaining between them. Written as DNA, the CDR3 is TGTGCCAGCAGCCAAGGGTTGTGGGCTAAAAACATTCAGTACTTC. Protein sequence: CASSQGLWAKNIQYF.

V gene TRBV6-5 combines with J gene TRBJ2-1; either TRBD1 or TRBD2 may fit D (5 bases each). With 7 bases removed from V and 6 bases from J, the gap between germline ends came to 16 bases. CDR3 length: 14 amino acids. The germline gives CDR1 MNHEY, CDR2 SVGAGI. CDR3 loop: CASTGAGTANEQFF. Here the CDR3 DNA reads TGTGCCAGCACCGGGGCGGGCACGGCCAATGAGCAGTTCTTC.

The chain couples TRBV7-3 to TRBJ2-7; 7 bases map to TRBD1. There are 13 residues in the CDR3. V was clipped by 2 bases and J by 6 bases; unmatched bases: 4. The germline CDR1 and CDR2 sequences are SGHTA and FQGTGA. The DNA of the CDR3 is TGTGCCAGCAGCTTACACGACAGGGCCGAGCAGTACTTC. Amino acids: CASSLHDRAEQYF. Variable domain in full (rest from reference TRBV7-3 and TRBJ2-7): GAGVSQTPSNKVTEKGKYVELRCDPISGHTALYWYRQSLGQGPEFLIYFQGTGAADDSGLPNDRFFAVRPEGSVSTLKIQRTERGDSAVYLCASSLHDRAEQYFGPGTRLTVT.

The V gene is TRBV5-1, the J gene TRBJ2-5; 9 positions agree with TRBD2. Trimming took 0 bases from V and 5 from J; bases not matched to a gene: 11. Germline V lookup: CDR1 SGHRS, CDR2 YFSETQ. The CDR3 has 17 residues. The CDR3 region has the DNA TGCGCCAGCAGCTTGGCAGGTAGCGGGAGCAGCCGGGAGACCCAGTACTTC. Its protein is CASSLAGSGSSRETQYF.

About this clonotype: At one end, the junction sequence differs from germline, possibly due to a read error. The CDR3 protein is CVSSYNGLPADTQYF. The CDR3, as DNA: TGTGTCAGCAGTTATAATGGACTTCCCGCGGATACGCAGTATTTT. The rearrangement links TRBV6-2 or TRBV6-3 to TRBJ2-3; a possible D gene is TRBD2 (5 bases). This CDR3 spans 15 amino acids. Germline CDR1 and CDR2: MNHEY and SVGEGT.

V usage is TRBV6-6 and J usage is TRBJ2-1, with D maybe TRBD2 (6 bases). The CDR3 has 11 amino acids. V gave up 8 bases and J gave up 7 bases, with 9 bases separating them. CDR1 and CDR2 from the germline V gene are MNHNY and SVGAGI (reference sequence). CDR3 nucleotides: TGTGCCAGCGCTCGGGAGAATGAGCAGTTCTTC. Encoded protein: CASARENEQFF.

This chain uses TRBV5-1 with TRBJ2-7; D may be TRBD1 (5 bases). Germline V lookup: CDR1 SGHRS, CDR2 YFSETQ. Trimming took 4 bases from V and 2 from J, leaving 13 bases between them. The CDR3 spans 14 residues. CDR3: CASSPLRAPYEQYF. For the CDR3, the DNA is TGCGCCAGCAGCCCACTCAGGGCACCCTACGAGCAGTACTTC.

The sample holds a few counts of this clonotype. V and J are TRBV7-2 and TRBJ1-2; perhaps TRBD1 as D (5 bases). Germline loops: CDR1 SGHTA, CDR2 FQGNSA. There are 16 residues in the CDR3. V was clipped by 1 base and J by 0 bases, with 12 bases between them. For the CDR3, the DNA is TGTGCCAGCAGCTTAGTTCATGCGACAGCTAACTATGGCTACACCTTC. Translation: CASSLVHATANYGYTF.

V and J are TRBV6-5 and TRBJ2-6; 7 positions agree with TRBD1. Trimming removed 0 bases from V and 0 bases from J; junction bases left unmatched: 5. Germline CDR1 reads MNHEY; CDR2 reads SVGAGI. The CDR3 sequence is 18 residues long. The CDR3 bases are TGTGCCAGCAGTTACTCCGGGACAGCTATCTCTGGGGCCAACGTCCTGACTTTC. Its protein is CASSYSGTAISGANVLTF.

The chain recombines TRBV7-9 with TRBJ2-1, with a possible D match to TRBD1 (6 bases). The CDR3 contains 16 residues. Germline V CDR1 and CDR2: SEHNR, FQNEAQ (reference sequence). Trimming shortened V by 5 bases and J by 6 bases, and 20 bases separated the two germline ends. CDR3: CASSATGSPITNEQFF. CDR3 sequence (DNA): TGTGCCAGCAGCGCGACAGGATCACCAATTACCAATGAGCAGTTCTTC.